This TCR beta chain appears in the sequencing data of a study of blood T cells in healthy people across ages. Study details: There was about one barcoded beta molecule captured by template switching per two T cells. Study conclusions and caveats: It was the long-lived donors that had more naive CD4+ cells and higher diversity than aged donors.

This CDR3 spans 15 amino acids. Germline loops: CDR1 KGHSH, CDR2 LQKENI. Trimming cost V 0 bases and J 5 bases; bases outside gene matches: 6. With regard to this clonotype: Its antigen is still unknown.

A second PCR, run for roughly 7 to 12 cycles, used a sample-barcoded 5' primer plus a J-beta primer mix. TCRdb independently ran MiXCR on the 5' RACE reads; one entry per CDR3 protein. The sample records around 1,100,000 distinct CDR3 sequences, 35% to 40% being singletons. The specimen sequenced was blood. The chain joins TRBV18 to TRBJ1-1, with 7 bases identical to TRBD1. The receptor was isolated from a man younger than 30 in good health. The CDR3 sequence is CASSPPMTGRTEAFF. The DNA for the CDR3 is TGTGCCAGCTCACCACCAATGACAGGGAGGACTGAAGCTTTCTTT.